This T cell receptor beta chain was retrieved from a study of T cells in women clearing cervical HPV infection. Using immunoSEQ multiplex PCR, the repertoire was profiled, and TCRdb retains in-frame clones only, with some absent. The sample table includes approximately 34,000 clones. With respect to this clone: Sequencing ends 3 residues short of the CDR3 end; the germline J gene provides the rest.

The CDR3 has 15 residues. Between the trimmed V and J ends, which lost 3 bases and 0 bases, there was a span of 11 bases. From germline, CDR1 is SGHVS and CDR2 FNYEAQ. The sequencing input was blood buffy coat. The chain has TRBV7-6 and TRBJ1-1; D possibly corresponds to TRBD1 (5 bases). The sequence came from a woman aged 18-70 years with a cervical HPV16 infection that either progressed to CIN3+ or cleared (not recorded which). The CDR3 loop is CASSLLGGLNTEAFF. The CDR3 bases that were read are TGTGCCAGCAGCTTGTTGGGGGGTTTGAACACTGAA.